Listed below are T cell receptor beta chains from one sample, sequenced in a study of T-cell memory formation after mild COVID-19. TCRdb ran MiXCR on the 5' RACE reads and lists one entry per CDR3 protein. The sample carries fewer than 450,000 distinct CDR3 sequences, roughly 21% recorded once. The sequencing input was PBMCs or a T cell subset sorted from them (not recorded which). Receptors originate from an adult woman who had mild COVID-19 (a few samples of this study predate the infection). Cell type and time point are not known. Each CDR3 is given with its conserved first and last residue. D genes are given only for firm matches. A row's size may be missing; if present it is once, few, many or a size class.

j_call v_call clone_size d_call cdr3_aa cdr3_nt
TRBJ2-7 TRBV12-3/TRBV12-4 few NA CASGETVAYEQYF TGTGCCAGCGGGGAGACAGTAGCCTACGAGCAGTACTTC
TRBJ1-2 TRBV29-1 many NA CSVEEAFYGYTF TGCAGCGTTGAAGAGGCCTTTTATGGCTACACCTTC
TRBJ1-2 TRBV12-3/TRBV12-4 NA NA CASSPVDSPTSGYTF TGTGCCAGCAGCCCAGTCGACAGCCCTACGAGTGGCTACACCTTC
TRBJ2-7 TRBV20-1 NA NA CSARDVGQWDYEQYF TGCAGTGCTAGAGATGTGGGGCAGTGGGACTACGAGCAGTACTTC
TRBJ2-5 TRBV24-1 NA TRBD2 CATSDAPKTSGTTRPQYF TGTGCCACCAGTGATGCGCCCAAGACTAGCGGGACCACAAGGCCCCAGTACTTC
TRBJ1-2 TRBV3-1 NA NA CASSQEGVFNYGYTF TGTGCCAGCAGCCAAGAAGGCGTCTTCAACTATGGCTACACCTTC
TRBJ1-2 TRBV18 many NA CASSPPSGGYTF TGTGCCAGCTCACCACCAAGTGGCGGCTACACCTTC
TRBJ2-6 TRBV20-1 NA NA CSATEQGRGANVLTF TGCAGTGCTACCGAACAGGGGAGGGGGGCCAACGTCCTGACTTTC
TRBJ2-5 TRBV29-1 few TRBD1 CSALGFSGTVQETQYF TGCAGCGCGCTCGGTTTCTCCGGGACAGTTCAAGAGACCCAGTACTTC
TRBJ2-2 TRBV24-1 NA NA CATSRDHYTGELFF TGTGCCACCAGTCGGGACCACTACACCGGGGAGCTGTTTTTT
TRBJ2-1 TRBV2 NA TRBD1 CASREGTGGDNEQFF TGTGCCAGCCGCGAAGGGACAGGGGGGGACAATGAGCAGTTCTTC
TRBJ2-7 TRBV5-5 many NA CASSLRAGTYEQYF TGTGCCAGCAGCCTCCGGGCAGGGACTTACGAGCAGTACTTC
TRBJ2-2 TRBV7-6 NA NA CASSSLSGGPGELFF TGTGCCAGCAGCTCCCTTTCCGGGGGGCCCGGGGAGCTGTTTTTT
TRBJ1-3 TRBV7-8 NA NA CASSLGPYRGIGNTIYF TGTGCCAGCAGCTTAGGCCCTTACCGTGGAATTGGAAACACCATATATTTT
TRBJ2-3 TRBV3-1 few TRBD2 CASSLRTSGSSTDTQYF TGTGCCAGCAGCCTCCGGACTAGCGGGAGTAGCACAGATACGCAGTATTTT
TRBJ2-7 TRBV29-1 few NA CSVAAGAGPYEQYF TGCAGCGTTGCTGCAGGGGCTGGACCCTACGAGCAGTACTTC
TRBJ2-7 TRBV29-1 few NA CSVEGDYYEQYF TGCAGCGTTGAAGGGGATTACTACGAGCAGTACTTC
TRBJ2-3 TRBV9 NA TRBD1 CASSVVEGGVTDTQYF TGTGCCAGCAGCGTAGTAGAAGGGGGCGTCACAGATACGCAGTATTTT
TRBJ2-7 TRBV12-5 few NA CARPFGEKRDEQYF TGTGCTAGGCCTTTTGGGGAAAAAAGGGACGAGCAGTACTTC
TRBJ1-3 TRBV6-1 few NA CASSEGSTGNTIYF TGTGCCAGCAGTGAAGGATCCACTGGAAACACCATATATTTT
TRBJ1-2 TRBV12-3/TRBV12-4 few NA CASSSHQWDNDYGYTF TGTGCCAGCAGTTCCCATCAATGGGACAACGACTATGGCTACACCTTC
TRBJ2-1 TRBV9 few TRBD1 CASSPHMRGQGNEQFF TGTGCCAGCAGCCCCCATATGCGGGGACAGGGGAATGAGCAGTTCTTC
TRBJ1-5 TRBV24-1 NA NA CATSDSGRQPQHF TGTGCCACCAGTGATAGTGGGAGGCAGCCCCAGCATTTT
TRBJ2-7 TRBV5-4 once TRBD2 CASSFSAVRASGKPYEQYF TGTGCCAGCAGCTTTTCCGCAGTCCGGGCTAGCGGTAAACCCTACGAGCAGTACTTC
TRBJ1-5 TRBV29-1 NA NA CSVAAGGGSNQPQHF TGCAGCGTTGCGGCTGGAGGGGGGAGCAATCAGCCCCAGCATTTT
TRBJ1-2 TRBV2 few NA CASRDTGSGYTF TGTGCCAGCAGGGACACAGGGAGCGGCTACACCTTC
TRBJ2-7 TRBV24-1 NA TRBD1 CATSDRDRAEQYF TGTGCCACCAGTGACCGGGACAGGGCGGAGCAGTACTTC
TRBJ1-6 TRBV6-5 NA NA CASSYAAGEHNSPLHF TGTGCCAGCAGTTATGCGGCAGGGGAACATAATTCACCCCTCCACTTT
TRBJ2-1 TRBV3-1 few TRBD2 CASSQVRNLAGGILNEQFF TGTGCCAGCAGCCAAGTACGAAATCTAGCGGGAGGGATACTCAATGAGCAGTTCTTC
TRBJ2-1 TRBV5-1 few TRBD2 CASSLAPSGGHNEQFF TGCGCCAGCAGCTTGGCCCCTAGCGGGGGTCACAATGAGCAGTTCTTC
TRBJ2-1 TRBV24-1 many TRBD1 CATSDLTGPNHNEQFF TGTGCCACCAGTGACCTGACAGGGCCTAATCACAATGAGCAGTTCTTC
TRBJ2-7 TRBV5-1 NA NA CASSLATGYSYEQYF TGCGCCAGCAGCTTAGCGACAGGTTACTCCTACGAGCAGTACTTC
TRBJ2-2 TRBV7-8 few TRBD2 CASSQEAGVNTGELFF TGTGCCAGCAGCCAAGAAGCGGGAGTGAACACCGGGGAGCTGTTTTTT
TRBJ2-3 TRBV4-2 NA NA CASSVRVDTDTQYF TGTGCCAGCAGCGTCCGGGTAGACACAGATACGCAGTATTTT
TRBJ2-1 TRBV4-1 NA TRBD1 CASSQGQGADEQFF TGCGCCAGCAGCCAGGGACAGGGGGCCGATGAGCAGTTCTTC
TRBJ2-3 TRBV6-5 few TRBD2 CATKREGRTDTQYF TGTGCCACCAAGCGGGAGGGTCGCACAGATACGCAGTATTTT
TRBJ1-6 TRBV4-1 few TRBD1 CASSEGQHLNSPLHF TGCGCCAGCAGCGAGGGACAGCACCTAAATTCACCCCTCCACTTT
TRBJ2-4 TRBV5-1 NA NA CASTAGTLAKNIQYF TGCGCCAGCACGGCGGGAACACTAGCCAAAAACATTCAGTACTTC
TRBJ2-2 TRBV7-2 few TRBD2 CASRVAGSHSTGELFF TGTGCCAGCAGAGTAGCGGGATCTCATTCGACCGGGGAGCTGTTTTTT
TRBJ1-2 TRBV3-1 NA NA CASSPGGLYGYTF TGTGCCAGCAGCCCCGGGGGGCTCTATGGCTACACCTTC
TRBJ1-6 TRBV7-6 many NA CASSQQGHSPLHF TGTGCCAGCAGCCAACAGGGTCACTCACCCCTCCACTTT
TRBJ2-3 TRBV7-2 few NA CASSSPGRPTQYF TGTGCCAGCAGCTCGCCGGGGAGGCCGACGCAGTATTTT
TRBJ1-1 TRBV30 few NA CAGGAVMNTEAFF TGTGCCGGGGGGGCCGTCATGAACACTGAAGCTTTCTTT